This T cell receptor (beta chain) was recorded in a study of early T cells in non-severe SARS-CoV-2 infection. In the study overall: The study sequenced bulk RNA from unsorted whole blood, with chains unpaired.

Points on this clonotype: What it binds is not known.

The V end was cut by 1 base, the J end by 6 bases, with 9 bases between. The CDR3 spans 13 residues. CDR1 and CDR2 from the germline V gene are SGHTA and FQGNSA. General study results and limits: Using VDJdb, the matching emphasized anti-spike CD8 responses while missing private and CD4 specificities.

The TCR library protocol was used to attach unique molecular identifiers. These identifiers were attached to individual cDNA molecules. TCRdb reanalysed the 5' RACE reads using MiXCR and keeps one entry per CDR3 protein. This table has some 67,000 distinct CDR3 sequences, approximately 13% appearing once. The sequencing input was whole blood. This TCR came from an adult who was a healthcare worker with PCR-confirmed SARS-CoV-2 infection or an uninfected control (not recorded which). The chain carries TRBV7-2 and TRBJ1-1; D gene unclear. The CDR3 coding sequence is TGTGCCAGCAGCTTAGGACCCGGCGCTGAAGCTTTCTTT. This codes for CASSLGPGAEAFF.